These 12 T cell receptor beta chains were sequenced from one sample in a study of human T cells and chemical hapten exposure. For the library, individual cDNA molecules each received unique molecular identifiers. One entry per CDR3 protein, called by TCRdb with MiXCR from the reads. The repertoire has fewer than 150,000 distinct CDR3 sequences, 8% to 9.5% of them found once; the top ten carry 1.4%. Whole blood, unfractionated, served as the material for total RNA extraction. The sequenced sample consisted of whole blood. The receptors were gathered from a human donor in good health. Some clones in this sample may be carry-over from other donors' samples.

This clonotype was recorded at least ten times. The chain recombines TRBV29-1 with TRBJ1-4; TRBD1 is a possible D gene (6 bases). Germline V gene sequence: CDR1 SQVTM, CDR2 ANQGSEA. The CDR3 sequence is 14 residues long. Trimming cost V 5 bases and J 0 bases, with 10 bases left between them. Here the CDR3 reads CSVSDSATNEKLFF. In nucleotides, the CDR3 is TGCAGCGTTTCGGACAGTGCAACTAATGAAAAACTGTTTTTT.

This clonotype was recorded a few times. V and J are TRBV10-1 and TRBJ2-3; 7 bases map to TRBD1. The CDR3 consists of 12 residues. From germline, CDR1 is WNHNN and CDR2 SYGVQD (reference sequence). J gave up 9 bases and V 4 bases, and 4 bases lay outside the gene matches. The CDR3 bases are TGCGCCAGCAGTGGTCAGGGGGTGACGCAGTATTTT. This sequence encodes CASSGQGVTQYF.

This clonotype turned up a few times. This chain links TRBV29-1 with TRBJ1-5; D uncertain. V lost 3 bases, J lost 3 bases, and 15 bases lay in between. Germline-derived CDR1 and CDR2 are SQVTM and ANQGSEA. This CDR3 region has 15 residues. Written as DNA, the CDR3 is TGCAGCGTTGATAGCAGAGAAGATTACAATCAGCCCCAGCATTTT. Protein product: CSVDSREDYNQPQHF.

This clonotype was seen more than once but under ten times. CDR3 amino acids: CASSLPSGQGKGETQYF. The CDR3, as DNA: TGCGCCAGCAGCTTGCCCTCCGGACAGGGAAAGGGAGAGACCCAGTACTTC. V usage is TRBV5-1 and J usage is TRBJ2-5, with 8 bases lining up with TRBD1. The CDR3 is made up of 17 amino acids. Unmatched junction bases numbered 12, after V lost 1 base and J lost 4 bases. In germline, CDR1 is SGHRS, CDR2 YFSETQ. Full variable domain (rest looked up from reference TRBV5-1 and TRBJ2-5): KAGVTQTPRYLIKTRGQQVTLSCSPISGHRSVSWYQQTPGQGLQFLFEYFSETQRNKGNFPGRFSGRQFSNSRSEMNVSTLELGDSALYLCASSLPSGQGKGETQYFGPGTRLLVL.

This clonotype turned up a few times. The chain combines TRBV7-2 with TRBJ2-7; a weak D match, TRBD1 (5 bases). The CDR3 is made up of 14 amino acids. V was pared by 3 bases and J by 6 bases, with 15 bases between. In germline, CDR1 is SGHTA, CDR2 FQGNSA. CDR3 in amino acids: CASSFRQGRSEQYF. DNA for the CDR3: TGTGCCAGCAGCTTCAGGCAGGGCAGGAGCGAGCAGTACTTC.

V is TRBV25-1 and J is TRBJ2-5; the match to TRBD2 covers 7 bases. Trimming cost V 0 bases and J 3 bases; bases outside gene matches: 10. Germline CDR1 reads MGHDK; CDR2 reads SYGVNS. This CDR3 spans 17 amino acids. The CDR3 spells CASSEYPAASGEETQYF. DNA of the CDR3: TGTGCCAGCAGTGAATATCCGGCGGCTAGCGGCGAAGAGACCCAGTACTTC.

This clonotype showed up many times. The genes are TRBV5-1 and TRBJ1-1; TRBD1 agrees at 9 bases. The CDR3 totals 14 residues. V shed 4 bases, J shed 4 bases, and the junction held 5 bases outside the gene matches. Germline-derived CDR1 and CDR2 are SGHRS and YFSETQ. Here the CDR3 reads CASSRTGEGTEAFF. The CDR3 nucleotides are TGCGCCAGCAGCCGGACAGGGGAGGGCACTGAAGCTTTCTTT.

The chain joins TRBV6-5 to TRBJ2-7; 12 nucleotides align to TRBD2. Germline CDR1 is MNHEY and CDR2 is SVGAGI. J gave up 3 bases and V 0 bases, and 3 bases lay outside the gene matches. There are 16 residues in the CDR3. The CDR3 loop reads CASSYSETSGSYEQYF. For the CDR3, the DNA is TGTGCCAGCAGTTACTCCGAGACTAGCGGGAGCTACGAGCAGTACTTC.

This clonotype occurred a few times. The chain has TRBV7-9 and TRBJ2-1; 8 nucleotides match TRBD1. Trimming took 3 bases from V and 3 from J; bases not matched to a gene: 7. The CDR3 extends over 16 amino acids. Germline CDR1 reads SEHNR; CDR2 reads FQNEAQ (reference sequence). CDR3 loop: CASSFGQGAVYNEQFF. CDR3 bases: TGTGCCAGCAGCTTCGGGCAGGGGGCGGTCTACAATGAGCAGTTCTTC.

This clonotype occurred many times. V usage is TRBV12-3 or TRBV12-4 and J usage is TRBJ1-2, with D maybe TRBD1 (6 bases). V shed 8 bases and J shed 1 base, with 14 bases lying between them. CDR3 size: 14 residues. The CDR3: CASRKDSLNYGYTF. CDR3 DNA sequence: TGTGCCAGCCGAAAGGACAGCCTTAACTATGGCTACACCTTC.

J is TRBJ2-5 and V is TRBV7-9; D gene ambiguous. Germline lookup yields CDR1 SEHNR and CDR2 FQNEAQ (reference sequence). Trimming shortened V by 1 base and J by 6 bases, and 6 bases separated the two germline ends. The CDR3 is 12 amino acids. CDR3 nucleotides: TGTGCCAGCAGCTTAGACTTCAAGACCCAGTACTTC. Its protein is CASSLDFKTQYF.

This clonotype was seen at least ten times. The chain joins TRBV27 to TRBJ1-6; 10 nucleotides align to TRBD1. CDR3 length: 15 amino acids. Per germline, CDR1 MNHEY and CDR2 SMNVEV (reference sequence). J was trimmed by 10 bases and V by 5 bases; bases with no gene match: 8. Here the CDR3 DNA reads TGTGCCAGCAGTACCGGGACAGGGGTAGACTCACCCCTCCACTTT. Translation gives CASSTGTGVDSPLHF.